The 7 T cell receptor beta chains below all came from one sample that was sequenced in a study of molecular identifiers for immune sequencing clone quantification. TCRdb reprocessed the PCR reads via MiXCR and lists one record per CDR3 protein. The sample contains approximately 54,000 distinct CDR3 sequences, about 25% of which appear only once. The sequenced sample was naive CD8+ T cells from blood, with Jurkat cell RNA spiked in. Subset noted: FACS-sorted CD8+CD4-CCR7+CD45RA+ naive T cells. The receptor source for this set is a human donor in good health. Some libraries in this study had Jurkat cell RNA spiked in.

For this clonotype: A much larger clone lies one base from this, so it may be a read error. This chain uses TRBV14 with TRBJ2-5, with no clear D. The CDR3 is 13 residues long. Germline loops: CDR1 SGHDN, CDR2 FVKESK. CDR3 sequence reads: CASSPHYIEPQYF. DNA of the CDR3: TGTGCCAGCAGCCCCCACTACATAGAGCCCCAGTACTTC.

This clonotype was counted a few times. The genes are TRBV27 and TRBJ2-2; D remains ambiguous. Trimming stripped 4 bases from V and 3 bases from J, with 15 bases between. Germline assignment: CDR1 MNHEY and CDR2 SMNVEV (reference sequence). CDR3 length: 16 amino acids. Here the CDR3 reads CASSSSGPPYTGELFF. The CDR3 region has the DNA TGTGCCAGCAGTTCTTCAGGTCCTCCTTACACCGGGGAGCTGTTTTTT.

With respect to this clonotype: This clone may be a read error of a much larger clone one base away. The V and J genes are TRBV5-3 and TRBJ2-3; no reliable D call. TRBV5-3 is an open reading frame whose function is uncertain. The CDR3 spans 15 residues. In nucleotides, the CDR3 is TGTGCCAGCAGCTTGTTTTCCCTCCCCAAGGATACGCAGTATTTT. Amino acid sequence: CASSLFSLPKDTQYF.

This clonotype showed up many times. The gene calls are TRBV30 and TRBJ2-2; D is possibly TRBD1 (5 bases). V gave up 2 bases and J gave up 4 bases, with 14 bases separating them. The germline V gene has CDR1 GTSNPN and CDR2 SVGIG (reference sequence). There are 15 residues in the CDR3. The chain's CDR3 is CAWSSFRRGTGELFF. The DNA for the CDR3 is TGTGCCTGGAGTAGCTTCAGAAGGGGCACCGGGGAGCTGTTTTTT.

This clonotype was counted many times. V usage is TRBV5-4 and J usage is TRBJ2-5, with D tentatively TRBD2 (5 bases). CDR3 length: 12 amino acids. V lost 3 bases to trimming and J lost 5 bases, with 8 bases between them. The germline V gene has CDR1 SGHNT and CDR2 YYREEE (reference sequence). The CDR3 spells CASSSGEETQYF. In DNA form, the CDR3 reads TGTGCCAGCAGCTCCGGGGAGGAGACCCAGTACTTC.

This clonotype was seen at least ten times. V and J are TRBV4-1 and TRBJ2-5, with 7 bases matching TRBD2. The trim removed 1 base at V and 2 bases at J, leaving 10 bases unmatched. Germline-derived CDR1 and CDR2 are MGHRA and YSYEKL. This CDR3 is 17 amino acids long. The CDR3 DNA sequence: TGCGCCAGCAGCCAAGTTGCGGCGGGGGAGTTTCAAGAGACCCAGTACTTC. Its protein product is CASSQVAAGEFQETQYF.

Remarks on this clonotype: A much bigger clone sits one base away, suggesting this may be a read error. The V gene is TRBV30, the J gene TRBJ1-1; D is unclear. Germline V gives CDR1 GTSNPN, CDR2 SVGIG (reference sequence). CDR3 size: 12 residues. The CDR3 nucleotides are TGTGCCTGGGGCCCGGTAAACACTGAAGCTCTCTTT. Amino acid sequence: CAWGPVNTEALF.